This T cell receptor (beta chain) was identified in a study of cytomegalovirus exposure and HLA in healthy donors. PCR employed 60 Vbeta and 13 Jbeta primers. Profiled with immunoSEQ multiplex PCR; TCRdb holds only in-frame clones, not every one. This table has about 120,000 clones, over 6.5% appearing once. The germline CDR1 and CDR2 sequences are SGHAT and FQNNGV. V shed 4 bases, J shed 1 base, and the junction held 16 bases outside the gene matches. This CDR3 spans 19 amino acids. This clonotype was obtained from a middle-aged woman in good health and CMV-seropositive. The chain uses TRBV11-2 and TRBJ2-5; 9 positions match TRBD2. What was sequenced was PBMCs. CDR3 in amino acids: CASSSGLGGGAYLQETQYF. The CDR3 nucleotides are TGTGCCAGCAGCTCCGGTCTTGGCGGGGGGGCCTACCTCCAAGAGACCCAGTACTTC.